The 20 T cell receptor beta chains given below trace back to one sample, sequenced in a study of cytomegalovirus exposure and HLA in healthy donors (TCRdb year 2017). Library prep was done by the immunoSEQ multiplex PCR assay. For the multiplex PCR, a mixture combining 60 forward primers for TCR Vbeta segments and 13 reverse primers for TCR Jbeta segments was used. Here the immuneACCESS table is served through TCRdb, limited to in-frame sequences with V and J called. Missing clones are a known gap in these copies; in checked studies unresolved V genes cover under half, and the rest lacks a known reason. This sample gives some 97,000 clones in total; 75% to 85% of them show up just once. The ten largest clonotypes hold around 3.8% of the sample. Sequences were obtained from PBMCs. Receptor source: a woman in her forties or fifties in good health and CMV-seropositive.

The genes are TRBV18 and TRBJ1-2, with 9 positions matching TRBD1. This CDR3 has 18 amino acids. V lost 3 bases, J lost 6 bases, and 17 bases stayed unmatched. Germline V CDR1 and CDR2: KGHSH, LQKENI. CDR3 region: CASSPTGTGYPAADGYTF. CDR3 in DNA: TGTGCCAGCTCACCGACCGGGACAGGGTATCCCGCGGCGGATGGCTACACCTTC.

The chain carries TRBV30 and TRBJ2-5; D uncertain. V lost 0 bases to trimming and J lost 5 bases, with 10 bases between them. Germline CDR1 reads GTSNPN; CDR2 reads SVGIG (reference sequence). The CDR3 runs 13 residues. DNA of the CDR3: TGTGCCTGGAGTGTACTAAACGTGGAGACCCAGTACTTC. Translation: CAWSVLNVETQYF.

This chain uses TRBV5-6 with TRBJ2-1; D might be TRBD1 (5 bases). Between the trimmed V and J ends, which lost 1 base and 10 bases, there was a span of 12 bases. Germline CDR1 SGHDT, CDR2 YYEEEE. CDR3 length: 13 residues. CDR3 in DNA: TGTGCCAGCAGCTTGCTGGTGACAGCCGAGCAGTTCTTC. It specifies CASSLLVTAEQFF.

This chain joins TRBV27 and TRBJ2-3; 9 nucleotides align to TRBD2. V lost 5 bases, J lost 6 bases, and 6 bases stayed unmatched. CDR3 length: 14 amino acids. CDR1 MNHEY and CDR2 SMNVEV come from the germline V gene (reference sequence). CDR3 region: CASSPSTSGDTQYF. CDR3 nucleotide sequence: TGTGCCAGCAGTCCTTCAACTAGCGGGGATACGCAGTATTTT.

The chain links TRBV27 to TRBJ2-7, with D possibly TRBD1 on 6 matching bases. Per the germline V gene, CDR1 is MNHEY and CDR2 is SMNVEV (reference sequence). This CDR3 has 14 amino acids. V was clipped by 8 bases and J by 3 bases, with 17 bases between them. CDR3: CASSPQGQNYEQYF. The CDR3 DNA follows: TGTGCCAGCTCCCCCCAAGGACAGAACTACGAGCAGTACTTC.

This clone has more than one count but fewer than ten. This CDR3 is CASSPLGENTEAFF. The CDR3 DNA sequence: TGTGCCAGCTCACCACTCGGGGAAAACACTGAAGCTTTCTTT. The V and J genes are TRBV18 and TRBJ1-1; unclear D gene. This CDR3 region has 14 residues. Looked up from germline, CDR1 is KGHSH and CDR2 is LQKENI. Trimming shortened V by 1 base and J by 2 bases, and 8 bases separated the two germline ends.

The rearrangement uses TRBV6-5 and TRBJ2-1, with a tentative D call TRBD2 (6 bases). There are 15 residues in the CDR3. V was trimmed by 5 bases and J by 6 bases, leaving 17 bases between them. In germline, CDR1 is MNHEY, CDR2 SVGAGI. CDR3 DNA: TGTGCCAGCAGTCTAGGCGGGGTTCGCGTCAATGAGCAGTTCTTC. Translated: CASSLGGVRVNEQFF.

This rearrangement joins TRBV27 to TRBJ1-6, with D perhaps matching TRBD1 (6 bases). From germline, CDR1 is MNHEY and CDR2 SMNVEV (reference sequence). Trimming removed 4 bases at V and 14 bases at J, with 18 bases between. This CDR3 is built from 14 residues. In DNA form, the CDR3 reads TGTGCCAGCAGTTCGCACAGGGTCCCTACCACCCTCCACTTT. The encoded protein is CASSSHRVPTTLHF.

This clone was counted a few times. J is TRBJ2-5 and V is TRBV18; 11 bases fit TRBD1. The tail of the sequence fits TRBJ2-7 better, so the J call may be wrong. Germline values: CDR1 KGHSH, CDR2 LQKENI. The length of the CDR3 is 16 residues. CDR3 sequence reads: CASSYSHGTGGYEQYF. In nucleotides, the CDR3 is TGTGCCAGCTCATACAGCCACGGGACAGGGGGCTACGAGCAGTACTTC.

The chain couples TRBV11-2 to TRBJ2-2; 11 nucleotides match TRBD2. V shed 6 bases, J shed 7 bases, and the junction held 13 bases outside the gene matches. From germline, CDR1 is SGHAT and CDR2 FQNNGV. This CDR3 has 17 residues. Here the CDR3 DNA reads TGTGCCAGCAGAAGGGGACTAGCGGAGAGGCGGAGCGGGGAGCTGTTTTTT. Amino acid sequence: CASRRGLAERRSGELFF.

The rearrangement uses TRBV2 and TRBJ2-5; 8 bases match TRBD2. CDR1 and CDR2 from the germline V gene are SNHLY and FYNNEI. This CDR3 comprises 14 residues. The V gene end was trimmed by 6 bases and the J gene end by 1 base; junction bases not matched to a gene: 4. The CDR3 protein is CASRAGTSQETQYF. For the CDR3, the DNA is TGTGCCAGCAGGGCCGGGACTAGCCAAGAGACCCAGTACTTC.

The chain carries TRBV5-1 and TRBJ1-1; TRBD1 aligns across 7 bases. From germline, CDR1 is SGHRS and CDR2 YFSETQ. This CDR3 has 15 residues. Trimming removed 6 bases from V and 0 bases from J; junction bases left unmatched: 8. DNA of the CDR3: TGCGCCAGCACACGAGCGGACAGGTTGAACACTGAAGCTTTCTTT. Translation gives CASTRADRLNTEAFF. Full variable domain (outside the CDR3, taken from reference TRBV5-1 and TRBJ1-1): KAGVTQTPRYLIKTRGQQVTLSCSPISGHRSVSWYQQTPGQGLQFLFEYFSETQRNKGNFPGRFSGRQFSNSRSEMNVSTLELGDSALYLCASTRADRLNTEAFFGQGTRLTVV.

The table lists this clone with a count of one. The rearrangement links TRBV6-1 to TRBJ2-7; 9 bases are shared with TRBD2. V shed 0 bases, J shed 6 bases, and the junction held 6 bases outside the gene matches. Germline CDR1 is MNHNS and CDR2 is SASEGT. CDR3 size: 15 residues. The CDR3 DNA reads TGTGCCAGCAGTGAAGCTAGCGGGAGTTGGAGCGAGCAGTACTTC. As protein: CASSEASGSWSEQYF.

The chain joins TRBV27 to TRBJ2-1, with 11 bases that match TRBD2. This CDR3 has 14 amino acids. The germline CDR1 and CDR2 sequences are MNHEY and SMNVEV (reference sequence). Germline trimming cut 6 bases from V and 7 bases from J; bases unmatched to any gene: 5. CDR3 DNA sequence: TGTGCCAGCAGAGATCTAGCGGGAGGTAATGAGCAGTTCTTC. As protein: CASRDLAGGNEQFF.

The genes are TRBV19 and TRBJ2-2; 12 bases align to TRBD1. The CDR3 consists of 15 residues. Germline values: CDR1 LNHDA, CDR2 SQIVND (reference sequence). The trim removed 10 bases at V and 6 bases at J, leaving 9 bases unmatched. The chain's CDR3 is CAIAAGTGGPGELFF. Here the CDR3 DNA reads TGTGCCATCGCCGCTGGGACAGGGGGCCCCGGGGAGCTGTTTTTT.

The chain links TRBV7-6 to TRBJ2-1, with 10 bases fitting TRBD2. V lost 0 bases to trimming and J lost 8 bases; unmatched junction nucleotides: 4. CDR1 SGHVS and CDR2 FNYEAQ come from the germline V gene. This CDR3 is built from 15 residues. The CDR3 is CASSLAPSGSDEQFF. The CDR3 DNA sequence: TGTGCCAGCAGCTTAGCGCCTAGCGGGAGCGATGAGCAGTTCTTC.

This chain uses TRBV2 with TRBJ2-3, with 10 positions matching TRBD1. Germline assignment: CDR1 SNHLY and CDR2 FYNNEI. The CDR3 covers 15 residues. V gave up 5 bases and J gave up 2 bases; unmatched junction bases: 4. CDR3 sequence reads: CASSPGTGATDTQYF. The CDR3 bases are TGTGCCAGCAGTCCCGGGACAGGGGCCACAGATACGCAGTATTTT.

The rearrangement joins TRBV10-1 to TRBJ1-6, with D maybe TRBD1 (5 bases). The V gene's germline CDR1 is WNHNN and CDR2 SYGVQD (reference sequence). Trimming left V 8 bases short and J 9 bases short, with 20 bases between. The CDR3 has 15 residues. CDR3 DNA sequence: TGCGCCAGCTTCCATAAGCAGGGTCCGTGTTCACCCCTCCACTTT. Translated, it gives CASFHKQGPCSPLHF.

The table lists this clone with a few counts. The chain combines TRBV6-1 with TRBJ1-5, with 10 bases identical to TRBD1. With V trimmed by 4 bases and J by 6 bases, 12 bases remained unmatched. The CDR3 sequence is 17 residues long. Looked up from germline, CDR1 is MNHNS and CDR2 is SASEGT. CDR3 nucleotide sequence: TGTGCCAGCAGTGCTCGTAGGGGGACAGGGGTAGGTCAGCCCCAGCATTTT. Amino acids: CASSARRGTGVGQPQHF.

The chain uses TRBV9 and TRBJ2-5; 9 nucleotides align to TRBD1. Trimming removed 0 bases from V and 5 bases from J; junction bases left unmatched: 8. The length of the CDR3 is 16 residues. Germline values: CDR1 SGDLS, CDR2 YYNGEE. The CDR3 protein is CASSVAPDRGGETQYF. The CDR3 DNA sequence: TGTGCCAGCAGCGTAGCCCCGGACAGGGGAGGTGAGACCCAGTACTTC.